The 25 T cell receptor beta chains given below trace back to one sample, sequenced in a study of cytomegalovirus exposure and HLA in healthy donors. Generated by immunoSEQ multiplex PCR, the TCRdb table keeps only in-frame clones and is missing some. The sample has about 280,000 clones, roughly 90% seen once; the top ten hold approximately 0.88%. The sample consisted of PBMCs. These receptors were taken from a woman under 30 in good health and CMV-seronegative.

The genes are TRBV5-1 and TRBJ2-7; 7 bases agree with TRBD2. After removal of 1 base from V and 7 bases from J, the junction contained 11 bases not matched to a gene. Germline V gene lookup returns CDR1 SGHRS and CDR2 YFSETQ. The CDR3 is 15 residues long. The CDR3 is CASSLSGNSPNEQYF. Written as DNA, the CDR3 is TGCGCCAGCAGCTTGAGCGGGAACAGCCCTAATGAGCAGTACTTC.

The chain couples TRBV19 to TRBJ2-5, with D tentatively TRBD2 (6 bases). Deletions cut 3 bases from V and 4 bases from J, with 9 bases between. CDR3 length equals 13 residues. CDR1 LNHDA and CDR2 SQIVND come from the germline V gene (reference sequence). CDR3 DNA: TGTGCCAGTAGTATCTCCGGGAGAGAGACCCAGTACTTC. This translates into CASSISGRETQYF.

This chain links TRBV19 with TRBJ2-7; 16 positions match TRBD2. Per germline, CDR1 LNHDA and CDR2 SQIVND (reference sequence). The length of the CDR3 is 18 residues. With 6 bases clipped from V and 3 bases from J, the junction kept 11 bases outside the gene matches. The CDR3 loop is CASSQGLAGGPIGYEQYF. Here the CDR3 DNA reads TGTGCCAGTAGCCAGGGACTAGCGGGAGGGCCCATTGGCTACGAGCAGTACTTC.

This chain joins TRBV2 and TRBJ2-1; 7 bases align to TRBD2. The V gene end was trimmed by 6 bases and the J gene end by 6 bases; junction bases not matched to a gene: 11. CDR1 is SNHLY, CDR2 FYNNEI, per germline. This CDR3 is built from 15 residues. The CDR3, as DNA: TGTGCCAGCAGGGCGACTAGCTCCTCTCGCAATGAGCAGTTCTTC. Protein: CASRATSSSRNEQFF.

The chain recombines TRBV5-6 with TRBJ1-2, with a weak D call TRBD1 (5 bases). Trimming cost V 1 base and J 8 bases, with 9 bases left between them. The CDR3 sequence is 12 residues long. CDR1 and CDR2 (germline): SGHDT, YYEEEE. The CDR3 region is CASSLMGGGYTF. The CDR3, as DNA: TGTGCCAGCAGCTTGATGGGGGGAGGCTACACCTTC.

J is TRBJ2-6 and V is TRBV2; D is perhaps TRBD1 (5 bases). Trimming pared 7 bases from V and 6 bases from J, leaving 16 bases between. Germline assignment: CDR1 SNHLY and CDR2 FYNNEI. This CDR3 spans 15 amino acids. In nucleotides, the CDR3 is TGTGCCAGCAAGTTGGGGCAAGGTCCGGCCAACGTCCTGACTTTC. Translated: CASKLGQGPANVLTF.

This sequence joins TRBV11-2 and TRBJ2-3, with TRBD1 matching over 10 bases. With 4 bases clipped from V and 4 bases from J, the junction kept 8 bases outside the gene matches. This CDR3 is 16 amino acids long. Per the germline V gene, CDR1 is SGHAT and CDR2 is FQNNGV. The CDR3 DNA is TGTGCCAGCAGCTCTAACCGGGACAGGGGCCCAGATACGCAGTATTTT. It specifies CASSSNRDRGPDTQYF.

The CDR3 protein is CASSQAGGGIYEQYF. For the CDR3, the DNA is TGTGCCAGCAGCCAAGCGGGGGGAGGGATCTACGAGCAGTACTTC. V is TRBV14 and J is TRBJ2-7; 7 bases map to TRBD2. The J segment lost 3 bases and the V segment lost 1 base, leaving 6 bases of the junction unmatched. The CDR3 has 15 amino acids. Germline assignment: CDR1 SGHDN and CDR2 FVKESK.

The chain couples TRBV7-2 to TRBJ2-3; 8 positions agree with TRBD2. The CDR3 runs 16 residues. Per germline, CDR1 SGHTA and CDR2 FQGNSA. J lost 5 bases, V lost 4 bases, and 11 bases had no gene match. CDR3 sequence (DNA): TGTGCCAGCAGCTCCCCGTCGGGACTAGTTGGAGATACGCAGTATTTT. Its protein product is CASSSPSGLVGDTQYF.

This chain uses TRBV7-2 with TRBJ2-7; D not resolved. This CDR3 is built from 15 residues. CDR1 is SGHTA and CDR2 is FQGNSA in the germline V gene. Between the trimmed V and J ends, which lost 5 bases and 0 bases, there was a span of 14 bases. CDR3 DNA sequence: TGTGCCAGCAGCGAGCAGCAGGCCCCCTCCTACGAGCAGTACTTC. Its protein product is CASSEQQAPSYEQYF.

The table lists this clone with a count of one. The rearrangement uses TRBV7-9 and TRBJ2-7; 8 bases fit TRBD1. Trimming cost V 5 bases and J 0 bases; bases outside gene matches: 3. The germline V gene encodes CDR1 SEHNR and CDR2 FQNEAQ (reference sequence). The CDR3 has 14 residues. The CDR3 DNA follows: TGTGCCAGCAGCGTGACAGGGGCCTCCTACGAGCAGTACTTC. Translation: CASSVTGASYEQYF.

The J gene is TRBJ2-1, the V gene TRBV5-1, with 10 bases that match TRBD1. CDR1 is SGHRS and CDR2 is YFSETQ in the germline V gene. V shed 2 bases, J shed 8 bases, and the junction held 10 bases outside the gene matches. The CDR3 runs 16 residues. In nucleotides, the CDR3 is TGCGCCAGCAGCTTAAATTGGGACAGGGGTTTCGATGAGCAGTTCTTC. As protein: CASSLNWDRGFDEQFF. Complete variable domain (other parts from reference TRBV5-1 and TRBJ2-1): KAGVTQTPRYLIKTRGQQVTLSCSPISGHRSVSWYQQTPGQGLQFLFEYFSETQRNKGNFPGRFSGRQFSNSRSEMNVSTLELGDSALYLCASSLNWDRGFDEQFFGPGTRLTVL.

CDR3 protein: CASSFGQGARDGYTF. In nucleotides, the CDR3 is TGTGCCAGCAGTTTTGGACAGGGGGCACGAGATGGCTACACCTTC. The chain uses TRBV28 and TRBJ1-2; 11 positions agree with TRBD1. The CDR3 is made up of 15 amino acids. The germline CDR1 and CDR2 sequences are MDHEN and SYDVKM. The V segment lost 3 bases and the J segment 6 bases; nucleotides outside the gene matches: 6.

The V gene is TRBV6-5, the J gene TRBJ1-2; perhaps TRBD1 as D (6 bases). Trimming stripped 5 bases from V and 4 bases from J, with 14 bases between. The CDR3 sequence is 14 residues long. Germline loops: CDR1 MNHEY, CDR2 SVGAGI. The CDR3 DNA is TGTGCCAGCAGTCCCGCGCAGGGGATCTATGGCTACACCTTC. Residues: CASSPAQGIYGYTF.

The rearrangement joins TRBV9 to TRBJ2-1, with D perhaps TRBD1 (7 bases). CDR3 length: 15 amino acids. Per the germline V gene, CDR1 is SGDLS and CDR2 is YYNGEE. V was trimmed by 3 bases and J by 2 bases, leaving 12 bases between them. The CDR3 here is CASSAGGGAYNEQFF. In nucleotides, the CDR3 is TGTGCCAGCAGCGCTGGAGGGGGCGCCTACAATGAGCAGTTCTTC.

The chain combines TRBV7-3 with TRBJ2-7; the D gene is possibly TRBD2 (6 bases). Germline V CDR1 and CDR2: SGHTA, FQGTGA. This CDR3 contains 18 residues. The V and J ends lost 4 bases and 0 bases respectively, with 22 bases between them. The DNA for the CDR3 is TGTGCCAGCAGCTCCACGTTCTCCCGGGACTCCATCTCCTACGAGCAGTACTTC. This translates into CASSSTFSRDSISYEQYF.

This clone occurred once. This chain uses TRBV5-1 with TRBJ2-1, with a weak D call TRBD2 (6 bases). Germline CDR1 is SGHRS and CDR2 is YFSETQ. CDR3 length: 14 residues. Trimming took 4 bases from V and 8 from J, leaving 16 bases between them. CDR3 sequence reads: CASSRRDLIDEQFF. Here the CDR3 DNA reads TGCGCCAGCAGCCGACGGGACTTAATAGATGAGCAGTTCTTC.

This chain uses TRBV5-6 with TRBJ2-7; 10 bases align to TRBD1. The CDR3 runs 15 residues. The trim removed 4 bases at V and 2 bases at J, leaving 6 bases unmatched. Looked up from germline, CDR1 is SGHDT and CDR2 is YYEEEE. In nucleotides, the CDR3 is TGTGCCAGCAGCGCCTGGACAGGGGGAACCTACGAGCAGTACTTC. Residues: CASSAWTGGTYEQYF.

The chain carries TRBV6-5 and TRBJ2-3; 7 nucleotides align to TRBD2. V lost 6 bases and J lost 4; bases outside the gene matches: 7. Germline V gene sequence: CDR1 MNHEY, CDR2 SVGAGI. The CDR3 is made up of 14 amino acids. DNA of the CDR3: TGTGCCAGCAGAGCGGGATCGGCGGCAGATACGCAGTATTTT. This codes for CASRAGSAADTQYF.

The chain links TRBV29-1 to TRBJ1-1; no reliable D call. The CDR3 contains 14 residues. The germline V gene has CDR1 SQVTM and CDR2 ANQGSEA. V was trimmed by 2 bases and J by 1 base, leaving 11 bases between them. Here the CDR3 DNA reads TGCAGCGTTGAAAGGAGATTGAAGAACACTGAAGCTTTCTTT. Amino acid sequence: CSVERRLKNTEAFF.

The rearrangement links TRBV27 to TRBJ2-7; perhaps TRBD1 as D (6 bases). CDR1 MNHEY and CDR2 SMNVEV come from the germline V gene (reference sequence). V was clipped by 5 bases and J by 2 bases, with 16 bases between them. The CDR3 length is 15 residues. The CDR3 DNA reads TGTGCCAGCAGTCCAAATACAGGGTTCACCTACGAGCAGTACTTC. Translated, it gives CASSPNTGFTYEQYF.

This chain connects TRBV27 to TRBJ2-5; 12 bases fit TRBD2. This CDR3 has 15 residues. V lost 7 bases, J lost 5 bases, and 8 bases stayed unmatched. CDR1 and CDR2 (germline): MNHEY, SMNVEV (reference sequence). CDR3 in amino acids: CASKTSGSLWETQYF. The DNA for the CDR3 is TGTGCCAGCAAGACTAGCGGGAGCCTATGGGAGACCCAGTACTTC.

The V gene is TRBV5-1, the J gene TRBJ1-1; 7 nucleotides align to TRBD1. The CDR3 consists of 13 residues. Germline V gene data show CDR1 as SGHRS and CDR2 as YFSETQ. J was trimmed by 1 base and V by 6 bases; bases with no gene match: 3. CDR3 in DNA: TGCGCCAGCAAGTGGACAGGGAACACTGAAGCTTTCTTT. This codes for CASKWTGNTEAFF.

As concerns this clone: Other DNA sequences in this specimen translate into the identical CDR3. CDR3 protein: CASSIGGSYEQYF. The CDR3 nucleotides are TGTGCCAGTAGTATTGGCGGGAGCTACGAGCAGTACTTC. The chain combines TRBV19 with TRBJ2-7; TRBD2 matches at 7 bases. Germline CDR1 and CDR2: LNHDA and SQIVND (reference sequence). This CDR3 region has 13 residues. The J segment lost 3 bases and the V segment lost 3 bases, leaving 2 bases of the junction unmatched.

The V gene is TRBV6-5, the J gene TRBJ2-3, with D perhaps TRBD1 (6 bases). This CDR3 spans 14 amino acids. V dropped 6 bases and J dropped 7 bases, with 17 bases sitting between them. The V gene's germline CDR1 is MNHEY and CDR2 SVGAGI. The DNA of the CDR3 is TGTGCCAGCAGACGAGAATCAGGGGTAAATACGCAGTATTTT. Translated, it gives CASRRESGVNTQYF.